This T cell receptor beta chain stems from a study of T cell repertoires in cytomegalovirus infection. TCRdb ran MiXCR on the reads and lists one entry per CDR3 protein. The table records hundreds of thousands of distinct CDR3 sequences, 33% of them present only once. With regard to this clonotype: Its antigen remains unidentified.

The CDR3 consists of 15 residues. Trimming shortened V by 0 bases and J by 7 bases, and 13 bases separated the two germline ends. Looked up from germline, CDR1 is MNHEY and CDR2 is SVGAGI. Sequencing was performed on cultured PBMCs, taken from culture after CMV antigen stimulation. The chain has TRBV6-5 and TRBJ1-3, with TRBD1 as a possible D gene (6 bases). The source of this sequence is a human donor in good health (CMV status not recorded). Some clones in this sample may be carry-over from other donors' samples. CDR3 DNA: TGTGCCAGCAGTTACTCTGGCAGGGGAAGTAACACCATATATTTT. Translation: CASSYSGRGSNTIYF.